This passage covers 32 T cell receptor beta chains from one sample sequenced in a study of chemoradiotherapy in HPV16-positive cancers. Assay used: immunoSEQ multiplex PCR; TCRdb lists only in-frame clones, some missing. Found here are about 34,000 clones, over 80% of them singletons; the top ten hold roughly 3.6%. This specimen consisted of blood, obtained from a patient who underwent chemoradiotherapy. These receptors all come from a human donor with HPV-associated anogenital cancer.

V and J are TRBV4-1 and TRBJ2-7; no reliable D call. The CDR3 covers 15 residues. The germline gives CDR1 MGHRA, CDR2 YSYEKL. The V end lost 1 base, the J end lost 3 bases, and 13 bases lay between the germline ends. CDR3 loop: CASSQGYVGFYEQYF. The CDR3 nucleotides read TGCGCCAGCAGCCAAGGATATGTCGGGTTCTACGAGCAGTACTTC.

The CDR3 DNA sequence: TGTGCCAGCAGCCCTGGGGGGGGCCAGGAGCAGTTCTTC. It codes for CASSPGGGQEQFF. The J gene is TRBJ2-1, the V gene TRBV9, with a tentative D call TRBD2 (7 bases). The CDR3 consists of 13 residues. CDR1 and CDR2 from the germline V gene are SGDLS and YYNGEE. The germline V and J ends were trimmed by 4 bases and 10 bases, with 15 bases remaining between them.

The chain has TRBV19 and TRBJ1-3; the D gene is possibly TRBD1 (6 bases). The CDR3 is 13 amino acids. With 6 bases removed from V and 7 bases from J, the gap between germline ends came to 13 bases. The germline gives CDR1 LNHDA, CDR2 SQIVND (reference sequence). CDR3 coding DNA: TGTGCCAGTAGGAACACAGGGTACAACACCATATATTTT. Translation gives CASRNTGYNTIYF. Full variable domain (rest looked up from reference TRBV19 and TRBJ1-3): DGGITQSPKYLFRKEGQNVTLSCEQNLNHDAMYWYRQDPGQGLRLIYYSQIVNDFQKGDIAEGYSVSREKKESFPLTVTSAQKNPTAFYLCASRNTGYNTIYFGEGSWLTVV.

The chain is built from TRBV19 and TRBJ1-2; 9 positions agree with TRBD1. V gave up 3 bases and J gave up 6 bases; unmatched junction bases: 8. Germline CDR1 reads LNHDA; CDR2 reads SQIVND (reference sequence). This CDR3 comprises 15 residues. The CDR3 protein is CASSMRDRARNGYTF. Here the CDR3 DNA reads TGTGCCAGTAGTATGCGGGACAGGGCGCGAAATGGCTACACCTTC.

J is TRBJ1-3 and V is TRBV29-1; TRBD1 aligns across 8 bases. Trimming removed 5 bases from V and 5 bases from J; junction bases left unmatched: 5. The CDR3 spans 13 residues. Germline V gene sequence: CDR1 SQVTM, CDR2 ANQGSEA. The CDR3 sequence: CSVIGQGRNTIYF. CDR3 nucleotides: TGCAGCGTTATCGGACAGGGTAGAAACACCATATATTTT.

CDR3 protein: CASTHSAGHTDTQYF. In DNA, the CDR3 is TGTGCCAGCACTCATTCAGCGGGGCACACAGATACGCAGTATTTT. The chain recombines TRBV6-6 with TRBJ2-3; 7 positions agree with TRBD2. Germline V CDR1 and CDR2: MNHNY, SVGAGI (reference sequence). The CDR3 spans 15 residues. V trimming: 7 bases; J trimming: 2 bases; junction bases outside the gene matches: 9.

The V call is TRBV5-1, the J call TRBJ2-7; D is uncertain. Trimming stripped 0 bases from V and 2 bases from J, with 12 bases between. Germline V gene data show CDR1 as SGHRS and CDR2 as YFSETQ. The CDR3 length is 15 residues. The DNA for the CDR3 is TGCGCCAGCAGCTTGGAGGCTGGCAGAACCTACGAGCAGTACTTC. Encoded protein: CASSLEAGRTYEQYF. The entire variable domain, with the rest obtained from reference TRBV5-1 and TRBJ2-7, is as follows: KAGVTQTPRYLIKTRGQQVTLSCSPISGHRSVSWYQQTPGQGLQFLFEYFSETQRNKGNFPGRFSGRQFSNSRSEMNVSTLELGDSALYLCASSLEAGRTYEQYFGPGTRLTVT.

This clone was seen only once. V and J are TRBV7-9 and TRBJ2-3, with D unresolved. The CDR3 loop spans 15 amino acids. V lost 0 bases and J lost 1, with 8 bases in between. The germline V gene encodes CDR1 SEHNR and CDR2 FQNEAQ (reference sequence). As DNA, the CDR3 is TGTGCCAGCAGCTTAGCGGTTGGGGGCACAGATACGCAGTATTTT. It yields the protein CASSLAVGGTDTQYF.

The rearrangement joins TRBV18 to TRBJ1-1; 7 bases are shared with TRBD1. J was trimmed by 5 bases and V by 6 bases; bases with no gene match: 6. Germline values: CDR1 KGHSH, CDR2 LQKENI. There are 13 residues in the CDR3. The DNA of the CDR3 is TGTGCCAGCTCGTACGACAGGGTAACTGAAGCTTTCTTT. Translating gives CASSYDRVTEAFF.

The V and J genes are TRBV27 and TRBJ2-3; 10 bases map to TRBD2. The trim removed 1 base at V and 0 bases at J, leaving 7 bases unmatched. The CDR3 has 18 amino acids. The germline CDR1 and CDR2 sequences are MNHEY and SMNVEV (reference sequence). Here the CDR3 DNA reads TGTGCCAGCAGTTTATATTTAGCGGGGGGCTCTAGCACAGATACGCAGTATTTT. The encoded protein is CASSLYLAGGSSTDTQYF.

About this clone itself: A junction boundary mismatches the germline segment, possibly from a read error. This rearrangement joins TRBV7-7 to TRBJ2-5; 10 nucleotides line up with TRBD1. The CDR3 sequence is 15 residues long. The germline V gene encodes CDR1 SSHAT and CDR2 FNYEAQ (reference sequence). CDR3 region: CASSLRQGAPETQYF. The CDR3 DNA reads TGTGCTAGCAGCCTTAGACAGGGGGCGCCGGAGACCCAGTACTTC.

The V gene is TRBV5-6, the J gene TRBJ1-1, with 8 nucleotides matching TRBD1. In germline, CDR1 is SGHDT, CDR2 YYEEEE. The CDR3 has 15 residues. V gave up 4 bases and J gave up 4 bases; unmatched junction bases: 9. The CDR3 sequence: CASSRDRFRGTEAFF. The CDR3 bases are TGTGCCAGCAGCCGGGACAGGTTTAGGGGCACTGAAGCTTTCTTT.

The CDR3 region has the DNA TGTGCCAGCAGCATTTCGGGGACAGAGGGCACCGGGGAGCTGTTTTTT. Its protein is CASSISGTEGTGELFF. This chain joins TRBV11-1 and TRBJ2-2, with 7 bases lining up with TRBD1. Germline trimming cut 5 bases from V and 4 bases from J; bases unmatched to any gene: 10. The CDR3 runs 16 residues. CDR1 is SGHAT, CDR2 FQDESV, per germline (reference sequence).

This rearrangement joins TRBV7-9 to TRBJ2-5, with 9 nucleotides matching TRBD2. The germline V gene has CDR1 SEHNR and CDR2 FQNEAQ (reference sequence). There are 17 residues in the CDR3. The V gene end was trimmed by 1 base and the J gene end by 4 bases; junction bases not matched to a gene: 10. This CDR3 is CASSLDSLAGFGETQYF. Here the CDR3 DNA reads TGTGCCAGCAGCTTAGATTCGCTAGCGGGGTTTGGAGAGACCCAGTACTTC.

This clone was found once. The V gene is TRBV7-2, the J gene TRBJ1-2; possibly TRBD1 for D (6 bases). This CDR3 comprises 14 residues. Germline CDR1 reads SGHTA; CDR2 reads FQGNSA. The V and J ends lost 5 bases and 4 bases respectively, with 14 bases between them. The CDR3 DNA follows: TGTGCCAGCAGCCCGACGGGGGGCCTCTATGGCTACACCTTC. Translated, it gives CASSPTGGLYGYTF.

The chain couples TRBV6-1 to TRBJ1-2; a weak D match, TRBD1 (6 bases). Germline-derived CDR1 and CDR2 are MNHNS and SASEGT. This CDR3 contains 15 residues. V dropped 4 bases and J dropped 8 bases, with 20 bases sitting between them. CDR3 in DNA: TGTGCCAGCAGTGGCGGGGTGGGGGCGTATTGGGGCTACACCTTC. Translated, it gives CASSGGVGAYWGYTF.

The CDR3 DNA is TGTGCCAGCAGCCAAGAGGGACAGGGGGCTCGCGAGCAGTACTTC. Translated, it gives CASSQEGQGAREQYF. The chain employs TRBV4-2 and TRBJ2-7, with TRBD1 matching 12 bases. V trimming: 0 bases; J trimming: 6 bases; junction bases outside the gene matches: 3. CDR1 is LGHNA and CDR2 is YNFKEQ in the germline V gene. The CDR3 totals 15 residues.

The chain employs TRBV6-5 and TRBJ1-1; D unresolved. V dropped 2 bases and J dropped 1 base, with 11 bases sitting between them. CDR1 is MNHEY, CDR2 SVGAGI, per germline. The length of the CDR3 is 15 residues. The CDR3 sequence: CASSYVHRGNTEAFF. The CDR3 DNA follows: TGTGCCAGCAGTTACGTCCACCGGGGGAACACTGAAGCTTTCTTT.

The chain carries TRBV7-9 and TRBJ1-2, with D perhaps matching TRBD1 (6 bases). Germline loops: CDR1 SEHNR, CDR2 FQNEAQ (reference sequence). Trimming took off 1 base at V and 6 bases at J, with 15 bases between the two ends. The CDR3 runs to 15 residues. The CDR3 loop is CASSLVNRVKDGYTF. The CDR3 DNA sequence: TGTGCCAGCAGCTTAGTGAACAGGGTCAAGGATGGCTACACCTTC. The full variable domain, with the rest looked up from reference TRBV7-9 and TRBJ1-2, is DTGVSQNPRHKITKRGQNVTFRCDPISEHNRLYWYRQTLGQGPEFLTYFQNEAQLEKSRLLSDRFSAERPKGSFSTLEIQRTEQGDSAMYLCASSLVNRVKDGYTFGSGTRLTVV.

J is TRBJ2-1 and V is TRBV7-3; a weak D match, TRBD1 (5 bases). Per the germline V gene, CDR1 is SGHTA and CDR2 is FQGTGA. V gave up 4 bases and J gave up 6 bases, with 19 bases separating them. The CDR3 has 16 amino acids. CDR3 protein: CASSYDPFQRGNEQFF. The CDR3 nucleotides read TGTGCCAGCAGCTACGACCCATTTCAAAGGGGCAATGAGCAGTTCTTC.

V gene TRBV11-2 combines with J gene TRBJ2-1; 8 nucleotides agree with TRBD2. The length of the CDR3 is 15 residues. Germline lookup yields CDR1 SGHAT and CDR2 FQNNGV. The V segment lost 2 bases and the J segment 8 bases; nucleotides outside the gene matches: 8. In DNA form, the CDR3 reads TGTGCCAGCAGCTTATACGGCGGGGGGCCCTATGAGCAGTTCTTC. Protein sequence: CASSLYGGGPYEQFF. Full variable domain (outside the CDR3, taken from reference TRBV11-2 and TRBJ2-1): EAGVAQSPRYKIIEKRQSVAFWCNPISGHATLYWYQQILGQGPKLLIQFQNNGVVDDSQLPKDRFSAERLKGVDSTLKIQPAKLEDSAVYLCASSLYGGGPYEQFFGPGTRLTVL.

V gene TRBV15 combines with J gene TRBJ2-7; the D is unclear. Between the trimmed V and J ends, which lost 3 bases and 2 bases, there was a span of 14 bases. This CDR3 has 15 amino acids. Germline-derived CDR1 and CDR2 are LNHNV and YYDKDF (reference sequence). CDR3 loop: CATSRLGGATYEQYF. The CDR3 coding sequence is TGTGCCACCAGCAGGCTGGGTGGCGCTACCTACGAGCAGTACTTC.

This chain joins TRBV27 and TRBJ2-5; D perhaps matches TRBD1 (5 bases). V shed 5 bases and J shed 5 bases, with 15 bases lying between them. The CDR3 has 14 residues. Germline lookup yields CDR1 MNHEY and CDR2 SMNVEV (reference sequence). This CDR3 reads CASSPQGSLETQYF. The CDR3 nucleotides read TGTGCCAGCAGTCCCCAGGGCAGCTTGGAGACCCAGTACTTC.

The gene calls are TRBV15 and TRBJ2-3; no clear D. CDR1 is LNHNV and CDR2 is YYDKDF in the germline V gene (reference sequence). V shed 5 bases and J shed 1 base, with 16 bases lying between them. The CDR3 runs to 16 residues. CDR3 loop: CATSDLGGDGTDTQYF. Written as DNA, the CDR3 is TGTGCCACCAGCGACCTGGGCGGAGATGGCACAGATACGCAGTATTTT.

V is TRBV18 and J is TRBJ1-2, with 7 bases lining up with TRBD1. Losses at the gene ends were 1 base for V and 6 bases for J; bases not matched to a gene: 5. CDR1 is KGHSH, CDR2 LQKENI, per germline. This CDR3 region has 14 residues. CDR3 DNA sequence: TGTGCCAGCTCACCACGAGGGGGCAGGGATGGCTACACCTTC. Translated, it gives CASSPRGGRDGYTF. The complete variable domain, with remaining parts taken from reference TRBV18 and TRBJ1-2, reads NAGVMQNPRHLVRRRGQEARLRCSPMKGHSHVYWYRQLPEEGLKFMVYLQKENIIDESGMPKERFSAEFPKEGPSILRIQQVVRGDSAAYFCASSPRGGRDGYTFGSGTRLTVV.

This rearrangement joins TRBV30 to TRBJ2-6; TRBD2 is a possible D gene (5 bases). V was clipped by 0 bases and J by 0 bases, with 9 bases between them. CDR3 length equals 16 residues. In germline, CDR1 is GTSNPN, CDR2 SVGIG (reference sequence). DNA of the CDR3: TGTGCCTGGAGTGTAGGCGGGCACTCTGGGGCCAACGTCCTGACTTTC. Its protein product is CAWSVGGHSGANVLTF.

The chain uses TRBV18 and TRBJ1-3, with a tentative D call TRBD1 (5 bases). Germline values: CDR1 KGHSH, CDR2 LQKENI. Between the trimmed V and J ends, which lost 3 bases and 0 bases, there was a span of 12 bases. The CDR3 runs 16 residues. The DNA for the CDR3 is TGTGCCAGCTCACCTGCTGGGACGTACTCTGGAAACACCATATATTTT. This translates into CASSPAGTYSGNTIYF.

The V and J genes are TRBV7-3 and TRBJ2-1, with D uncertain. Germline CDR1 SGHTA, CDR2 FQGTGA. Trimming pared 2 bases from V and 5 bases from J, leaving 7 bases between. The CDR3 contains 13 residues. The CDR3 here is CASSLGRNNEQFF. The DNA of the CDR3 is TGTGCCAGCAGCTTAGGCCGTAACAATGAGCAGTTCTTC.

The V gene is TRBV28, the J gene TRBJ2-6; D possibly uses TRBD1 or TRBD2 (6 bases each). Trimming removed 7 bases at V and 1 base at J, with 14 bases between. CDR1 MDHEN and CDR2 SYDVKM come from the germline V gene. This CDR3 is built from 16 residues. CDR3 coding DNA: TGTGCCAGCATAGGGGGGCTGGGTTCTGGGGCCAACGTCCTGACTTTC. It codes for CASIGGLGSGANVLTF.

The genes are TRBV7-3 and TRBJ2-6, with 12 bases matching TRBD1. The V gene end was trimmed by 0 bases and the J gene end by 2 bases; junction bases not matched to a gene: 2. CDR1 SGHTA and CDR2 FQGTGA come from the germline V gene. The CDR3 has 18 amino acids. DNA for the CDR3: TGTGCCAGCAGCTTAACGGGACAGGGGGCGGCTGGGGCCAACGTCCTGACTTTC. Encoded protein: CASSLTGQGAAGANVLTF.

The genes are TRBV18 and TRBJ1-1; unclear D gene. CDR1 is KGHSH, CDR2 LQKENI, per germline. The V and J ends lost 3 bases and 1 base respectively, with 12 bases between them. The CDR3 runs to 15 residues. The CDR3 is CASSPVGVGNTEAFF. The CDR3 region has the DNA TGTGCCAGCTCACCGGTCGGGGTCGGGAACACTGAAGCTTTCTTT. The whole variable domain, filled in from reference TRBV18 and TRBJ1-1, reads NAGVMQNPRHLVRRRGQEARLRCSPMKGHSHVYWYRQLPEEGLKFMVYLQKENIIDESGMPKERFSAEFPKEGPSILRIQQVVRGDSAAYFCASSPVGVGNTEAFFGQGTRLTVV.

This sequence joins TRBV5-4 and TRBJ2-3, with 14 bases aligning to TRBD2. Looked up from germline, CDR1 is SGHNT and CDR2 is YYREEE (reference sequence). The junction had 8 bases not matched to a gene; V was cut back by 4 bases and J by 4 bases. The CDR3 is 17 residues long. CDR3 amino acids: CASSPTSGGDSADTQYF. The CDR3 bases are TGTGCCAGCAGCCCGACTAGCGGGGGGGATTCAGCAGATACGCAGTATTTT.